Sequencing of this TCR beta chain was carried out in a study of blood T cell repertoires in COVID-19. Measured with immunoSEQ multiplex PCR; TCRdb has only the in-frame clones, and not every one. There are around 65,000 clones in the sample; roughly 82% occur only once, and roughly 15% lies in the top ten. V lost 6 bases and J lost 0, with 13 bases in between. This CDR3 is built from 15 residues. Per the germline V gene, CDR1 is MNHEY and CDR2 is SVGAGI. V is TRBV6-5 and J is TRBJ2-3; D perhaps matches TRBD1 (6 bases). The sequenced sample consisted of peripheral blood. This sequence originates from a man older than 75 with active COVID-19. CDR3 in amino acids: CASRPGEASTDTQYF. Written as DNA, the CDR3 is TGTGCCAGCAGACCAGGGGAAGCCAGCACAGATACGCAGTATTTT.